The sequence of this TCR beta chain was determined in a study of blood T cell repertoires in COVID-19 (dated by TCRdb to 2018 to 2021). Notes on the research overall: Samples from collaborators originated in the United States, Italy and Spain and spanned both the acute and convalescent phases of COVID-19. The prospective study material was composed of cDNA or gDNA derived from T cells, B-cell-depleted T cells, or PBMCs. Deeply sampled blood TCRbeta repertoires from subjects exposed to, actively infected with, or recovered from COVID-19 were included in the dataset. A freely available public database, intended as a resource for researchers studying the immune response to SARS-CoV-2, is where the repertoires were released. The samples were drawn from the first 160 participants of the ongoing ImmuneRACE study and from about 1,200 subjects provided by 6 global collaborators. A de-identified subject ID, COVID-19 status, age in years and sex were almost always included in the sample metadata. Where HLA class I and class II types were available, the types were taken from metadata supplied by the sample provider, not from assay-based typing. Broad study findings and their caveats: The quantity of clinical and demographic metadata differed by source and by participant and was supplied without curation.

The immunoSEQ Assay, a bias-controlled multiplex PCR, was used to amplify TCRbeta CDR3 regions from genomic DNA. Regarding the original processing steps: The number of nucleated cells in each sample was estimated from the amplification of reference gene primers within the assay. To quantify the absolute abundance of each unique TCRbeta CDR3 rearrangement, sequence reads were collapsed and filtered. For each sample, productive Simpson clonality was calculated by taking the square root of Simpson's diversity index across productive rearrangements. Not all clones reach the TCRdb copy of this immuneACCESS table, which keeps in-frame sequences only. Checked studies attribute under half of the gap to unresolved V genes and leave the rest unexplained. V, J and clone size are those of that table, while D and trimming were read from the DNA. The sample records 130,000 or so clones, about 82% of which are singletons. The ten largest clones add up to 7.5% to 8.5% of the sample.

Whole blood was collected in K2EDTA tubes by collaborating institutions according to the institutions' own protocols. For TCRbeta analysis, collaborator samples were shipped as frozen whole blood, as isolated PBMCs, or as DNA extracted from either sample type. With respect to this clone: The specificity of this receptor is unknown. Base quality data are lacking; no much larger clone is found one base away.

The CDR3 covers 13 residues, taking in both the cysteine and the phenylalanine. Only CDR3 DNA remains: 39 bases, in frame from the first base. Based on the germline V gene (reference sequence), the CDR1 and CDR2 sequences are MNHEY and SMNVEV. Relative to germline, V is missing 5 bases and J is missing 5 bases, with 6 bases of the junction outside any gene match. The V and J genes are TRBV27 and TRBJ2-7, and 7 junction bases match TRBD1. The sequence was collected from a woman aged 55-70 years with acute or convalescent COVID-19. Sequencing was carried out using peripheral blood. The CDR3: CASSLSQGDEQYF. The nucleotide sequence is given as TGTGCCAGCAGTCTAAGCCAGGGGGACGAGCAGTACTTC.